One sample yielded the 5 T cell receptor beta chains listed below, sequenced in a study of T cells in Graves' hyperthyroidism and ophthalmopathy. TCR beta CDR3 sequences were amplified from RNA transcripts. HTBI primers were used for first-round RT-PCR of the TCR CDR3. One entry per CDR3 protein, called by TCRdb with MiXCR from the multiplex PCR reads. Of about 400,000 distinct CDR3 sequences in the sample, about 14% were seen once. Material for sequencing was blood. Every receptor here comes from a man aged 18-30 years with Graves' ophthalmopathy.

The CDR3 bases are TGTGCCAGCAGTTACTCGGGTGGCCATACGGAGACCCAGTACTTC. It is translated as CASSYSGGHTETQYF. V usage is TRBV6-5 and J usage is TRBJ2-5; D uncertain. Per germline, CDR1 MNHEY and CDR2 SVGAGI. Trimming stripped 0 bases from V and 5 bases from J, with 13 bases between. The CDR3 covers 15 residues.

This chain joins TRBV5-6 and TRBJ1-2; 7 nucleotides match TRBD1. CDR1 is SGHDT, CDR2 YYEEEE, per germline. The CDR3 has 13 amino acids. Trimming at V came to 3 bases and at J to 2 bases, leaving 1 base not matched to a gene. The CDR3 bases are TGTGCCAGCAGCTCCAGGGGGAACTATGGCTACACCTTC. This translates into CASSSRGNYGYTF.

Comment on this clonotype: One end of the junction is discordant with germline, which a read error may explain. This rearrangement joins TRBV20-1 to TRBJ2-5; 8 bases line up with TRBD2. This CDR3 has 14 residues. Germline V gene lookup returns CDR1 DFQATT and CDR2 SNEGSKA (reference sequence). The CDR3 region is CGARLAGGGETQYF. Written as DNA, the CDR3 is TGCGGTGCTAGACTGGCGGGGGGTGGAGAGACCCAGTACTTC.

DNA of the CDR3: TGTGCCAGCAGTGAAGAAGAAGGGGGCACTGGAAACACCATATATTTT. It translates to CASSEEEGGTGNTIYF. V gene TRBV6-1 combines with J gene TRBJ1-3; TRBD1 agrees at 7 bases. Per the germline V gene, CDR1 is MNHNS and CDR2 is SASEGT. The trim removed 1 base at V and 2 bases at J, leaving 5 bases unmatched. The CDR3 contains 16 residues.

Comments on this clonotype: Mismatch with germline at one junction end may stem from a read error. V usage is TRBV10-1 and J usage is TRBJ2-2; no reliable D call. This CDR3 is 13 amino acids long. Germline V gene lookup returns CDR1 WNHNN and CDR2 SYGVQD (reference sequence). DNA of the CDR3: TGCGTCAGCAGTGACTGGGGTACCGGGGAGCTGTTTTTT. It encodes CVSSDWGTGELFF.